Below, 26 T cell receptor beta chains from the same sample are listed, as sequenced in a study of blood T cell repertoires in COVID-19. The repertoire was sequenced with immunoSEQ multiplex PCR; TCRdb's copy has only in-frame clones and lacks some. The sample contains more than 95,000 clones, around four fifths of which appear only once. Sequenced material: peripheral blood. These TCRs come from an elderly man with active or convalescent COVID-19.

The chain joins TRBV2 to TRBJ1-3; D remains unclear. CDR1 is SNHLY and CDR2 is FYNNEI in the germline V gene. The CDR3 sequence is 14 residues long. V was shortened by 4 bases and J by 0 bases, with 7 bases between the two germline ends. The CDR3 region has the DNA TGTGCCAGCAGTGTTAGCTTCTCTGGAAACACCATATATTTT. This encodes CASSVSFSGNTIYF. The full variable domain, rest sourced from reference TRBV2 and TRBJ1-3, is EPEVTQTPSHQVTQMGQEVILRCVPISNHLYFYWYRQILGQKVEFLVSFYNNEISEKSEIFDDQFSVERPDGSNFTLKIRSTKLEDSAMYFCASSVSFSGNTIYFGEGSWLTVV.

This clone was counted once. This chain uses TRBV7-9 with TRBJ1-2; D uncertain. The CDR3 spans 10 residues. Trimming removed 11 bases at V and 6 bases at J, with 10 bases between. Germline CDR1 and CDR2: SEHNR and FQNEAQ (reference sequence). In DNA form, the CDR3 reads TGTGCCCTCGGGAGGGATGGCTACACCTTC. Protein sequence: CALGRDGYTF.

V usage is TRBV6-5 and J usage is TRBJ1-2; TRBD1 aligns across 10 bases. Per germline, CDR1 MNHEY and CDR2 SVGAGI. This CDR3 has 14 amino acids. V dropped 8 bases and J dropped 5; count of bases not matched to a gene: 8. The DNA of the CDR3 is TGTGCCAGCGGCCCCGGGACAGGGGCATATGGCTACACCTTC. Translation gives CASGPGTGAYGYTF.

The chain links TRBV27 to TRBJ1-2, with TRBD1 as a possible D gene (6 bases). Germline V gives CDR1 MNHEY, CDR2 SMNVEV (reference sequence). Deletions cut 10 bases from V and 2 bases from J, with 17 bases between. The CDR3 is made up of 14 amino acids. The CDR3 nucleotides read TGTGCCACCAAAGGGGGAATCATCAACTATGGCTACACCTTC. The encoded protein is CATKGGIINYGYTF.

The V call is TRBV18, the J call TRBJ2-5; 7 bases line up with TRBD1. CDR3 length: 15 amino acids. The V and J ends lost 5 bases and 1 base, in that order; junction bases with no gene match: 7. CDR1 is KGHSH and CDR2 is LQKENI in the germline V gene. The CDR3 bases are TGTGCCAGCTCATCGCGACAGGGATCCCAAGAGACCCAGTACTTC. This codes for CASSSRQGSQETQYF.

This chain uses TRBV25-1 with TRBJ1-6, with D hard to call. The ends were cut back, 7 bases at V and 9 bases at J, with 16 bases in the middle. From germline, CDR1 is MGHDK and CDR2 SYGVNS. The CDR3 totals 14 residues. CDR3 amino acids: CASNGRQVSSPLHF. DNA of the CDR3: TGTGCCAGCAATGGTCGGCAGGTAAGTTCACCCCTCCACTTT. Complete variable domain (other parts from reference TRBV25-1 and TRBJ1-6): EADIYQTPRYLVIGTGKKITLECSQTMGHDKMYWYQQDPGMELHLIHYSYGVNSTEKGDLSSESTVSRIRTEHFPLTLESARPSHTSQYLCASNGRQVSSPLHFGNGTRLTVT.

This chain links TRBV7-2 with TRBJ2-3; D is perhaps TRBD1 (6 bases). V was clipped by 2 bases and J by 2 bases, with 17 bases between them. CDR3 length: 17 residues. Germline loops: CDR1 SGHTA, CDR2 FQGNSA. The CDR3: CASSLLGGRIPTDTQYF. The CDR3 DNA reads TGTGCCAGCAGCTTATTAGGGGGAAGGATCCCCACAGATACGCAGTATTTT.

This rearrangement joins TRBV28 to TRBJ1-1; D is possibly TRBD1 (5 bases). The CDR3 runs to 15 residues. Germline V lookup: CDR1 MDHEN, CDR2 SYDVKM. The CDR3 here is CAAGGLLEMNTEAFF. The CDR3 DNA sequence: TGTGCAGCCGGGGGTCTGTTAGAAATGAACACTGAAGCTTTCTTT.

In this sample, this clone turned up a few times. The genes are TRBV18 and TRBJ2-5; 11 bases align to TRBD1. This CDR3 is built from 16 residues. Trimming took 0 bases from V and 4 from J; bases not matched to a gene: 4. Germline-derived CDR1 and CDR2 are KGHSH and LQKENI. This CDR3 reads CASSPPGQGAGETQYF. CDR3 DNA: TGTGCCAGCTCACCACCAGGACAGGGGGCCGGAGAGACCCAGTACTTC.

The chain couples TRBV29-1 to TRBJ2-5; D is perhaps TRBD1 (6 bases). The CDR3 has 13 amino acids. CDR1 and CDR2 (germline): SQVTM, ANQGSEA. Between the trimmed V and J ends, which lost 7 bases and 5 bases, there was a span of 17 bases. CDR3 amino acids: CSARTDPRETQYF. The CDR3 nucleotides are TGCAGCGCCCGGACAGACCCCCGGGAGACCCAGTACTTC. The whole variable domain, remainder taken from reference TRBV29-1 and TRBJ2-5, is SAVISQKPSRDICQRGTSLTIQCQVDSQVTMMFWYRQQPGQSLTLIATANQGSEATYESGFVIDKFPISRPNLTFSTLTVSNMSPEDSSIYLCSARTDPRETQYFGPGTRLLVL.

The chain combines TRBV29-1 with TRBJ2-3; maybe TRBD2 (7 bases). The CDR3 length is 13 residues. The V end was cut by 1 base, the J end by 9 bases, with 14 bases between. Germline lookup yields CDR1 SQVTM and CDR2 ANQGSEA. The CDR3 DNA sequence: TGCAGCGTTGAAGGAACAAGGGGGGGCACGCAGTATTTT. Translating it yields CSVEGTRGGTQYF.

The rearrangement uses TRBV29-1 and TRBJ1-2; D gene ambiguous. CDR1 is SQVTM and CDR2 is ANQGSEA in the germline V gene. The CDR3 loop spans 15 amino acids. The V and J ends lost 2 bases and 0 bases respectively, with 13 bases between them. CDR3 sequence reads: CSVEPSRGANYGYTF. CDR3 in DNA: TGCAGCGTTGAACCTTCGCGGGGAGCTAACTATGGCTACACCTTC.

The chain recombines TRBV6-5 with TRBJ1-1; D may be TRBD1 (5 bases). The CDR3 extends over 14 amino acids. Trimming removed 0 bases from V and 8 bases from J, with 13 bases in between. Germline lookup yields CDR1 MNHEY and CDR2 SVGAGI. DNA for the CDR3: TGTGCCAGCAGTTACTCGAGACAGACGAAAGAAGCTTTCTTT. Encoded protein: CASSYSRQTKEAFF.

The chain has TRBV7-2 and TRBJ2-7; D gene uncertain. CDR3 length equals 16 residues. The germline CDR1 and CDR2 sequences are SGHTA and FQGNSA. V dropped 5 bases and J dropped 2 bases, with 19 bases sitting between them. In nucleotides, the CDR3 is TGTGCCAGCAGCGCCCGACCCGGGTGGAGCCCCTACGAGCAGTACTTC. Protein: CASSARPGWSPYEQYF.

This clone has a single count. This chain links TRBV5-4 with TRBJ1-5; D ambiguous. The length of the CDR3 is 14 residues. From germline, CDR1 is SGHNT and CDR2 YYREEE (reference sequence). The V end was cut by 0 bases, the J end by 3 bases, with 7 bases between. The CDR3 here is CASSLDGSNQPQHF. DNA for the CDR3: TGTGCCAGCAGCTTGGACGGTTCCAATCAGCCCCAGCATTTT.

This clone was detected only once. The chain uses TRBV7-8 and TRBJ1-3; D not resolved. The V gene's germline CDR1 is SGHVS and CDR2 FQNEAQ. The ends were cut back, 3 bases at V and 3 bases at J, with 3 bases in the middle. CDR3 length: 12 residues. In DNA form, the CDR3 reads TGTGCCAGCAGCTTCAGTGGAAACACCATATATTTT. It specifies CASSFSGNTIYF.

The chain uses TRBV3-1 (or the pseudogene TRBV3-2) and TRBJ1-5; 9 positions agree with TRBD1. CDR3 length: 14 amino acids. The germline CDR1 and CDR2 sequences are LGHDT and YNNKEL (reference sequence). The junction had 6 bases not matched to a gene; V was cut back by 4 bases and J by 8 bases. CDR3 protein: CASSPGQGLEPQHF. CDR3 DNA sequence: TGTGCCAGCAGCCCCGGACAGGGGTTGGAGCCCCAGCATTTT.

V is TRBV7-9 and J is TRBJ2-4; TRBD1 agrees at 9 bases. This CDR3 comprises 14 residues. From germline, CDR1 is SEHNR and CDR2 FQNEAQ (reference sequence). V trimming: 5 bases; J trimming: 8 bases; junction bases outside the gene matches: 7. The CDR3 nucleotides are TGTGCCAGCAGCCAACAGGGGGCTTCGGACATTCAGTACTTC. This gives the protein CASSQQGASDIQYF.

The genes are TRBV6-5 and TRBJ2-3, with D hard to call. The V and J ends lost 4 bases and 2 bases respectively, with 4 bases between them. Germline-derived CDR1 and CDR2 are MNHEY and SVGAGI. The CDR3 length is 12 residues. CDR3 protein: CASSSFTDTQYF. The DNA of the CDR3 is TGTGCCAGCAGTTCGTTCACAGATACGCAGTATTTT.

The chain recombines TRBV9 with TRBJ1-2; perhaps TRBD1 as D (5 bases). Germline V lookup: CDR1 SGDLS, CDR2 YYNGEE. The CDR3 spans 15 residues. V was clipped by 4 bases and J by 6 bases, with 19 bases between them. This CDR3 reads CASSSRQPRLDGYTF. The DNA of the CDR3 is TGTGCCAGCAGCTCAAGACAGCCACGCCTGGATGGCTACACCTTC.

The rearrangement joins TRBV2 to TRBJ1-1; D perhaps matches TRBD1 (6 bases). Deletions cut 4 bases from V and 1 base from J, with 7 bases between. Germline lookup yields CDR1 SNHLY and CDR2 FYNNEI. The CDR3 runs 13 residues. The CDR3 nucleotides read TGTGCCAGCAGTGGACAGGCGAACACTGAAGCTTTCTTT. Its translation: CASSGQANTEAFF.

The chain carries TRBV9 and TRBJ2-2, with 8 bases aligning to TRBD2. After removal of 1 base from V and 0 bases from J, the junction contained 2 bases not matched to a gene. The CDR3 extends over 16 amino acids. Per germline, CDR1 SGDLS and CDR2 YYNGEE. This chain's CDR3 is CASSVTSGANTGELFF. The CDR3, as DNA: TGTGCCAGCAGCGTAACTAGCGGAGCGAACACCGGGGAGCTGTTTTTT.

J is TRBJ2-1 and V is TRBV29-1; TRBD2 is a possible D gene (5 bases). The germline gives CDR1 SQVTM, CDR2 ANQGSEA. The CDR3 has 13 amino acids. V was cut by 4 bases and J by 2 bases, with 9 bases left in between. This CDR3 is CSVVGEPYNEQFF. CDR3 DNA: TGCAGCGTTGTCGGGGAACCCTACAATGAGCAGTTCTTC.

This clone showed up just once. The chain combines TRBV19 with TRBJ1-2, with 7 bases fitting TRBD1. The CDR3 is 13 residues long. Losses at the gene ends were 4 bases for V and 4 bases for J; bases not matched to a gene: 3. CDR1 and CDR2 (germline): LNHDA, SQIVND (reference sequence). CDR3 nucleotide sequence: TGTGCCAGTAGTACGACAGGGCCCTATGGCTACACCTTC. Protein: CASSTTGPYGYTF.

The V and J genes are TRBV10-3 and TRBJ1-1; 7 nucleotides agree with TRBD1. V shed 6 bases and J 0 bases; nucleotides not matched to a gene: 13. This CDR3 is built from 17 residues. Germline CDR1 ENHRY, CDR2 SYGVKD. The CDR3 spells CAIRLRYRDSMNTEAFF. The CDR3 nucleotides are TGTGCCATCAGACTGAGGTACCGGGACAGTATGAACACTGAAGCTTTCTTT.

V gene TRBV11-1 combines with J gene TRBJ2-7; TRBD2 matches 9 bases. With V trimmed by 3 bases and J by 5 bases, 5 bases remained unmatched. In germline, CDR1 is SGHAT, CDR2 FQDESV (reference sequence). The CDR3 runs to 14 residues. This chain's CDR3 is CASSLVLAGNEQYF. DNA of the CDR3: TGTGCCAGCAGCTTGGTACTAGCGGGTAACGAGCAGTACTTC.